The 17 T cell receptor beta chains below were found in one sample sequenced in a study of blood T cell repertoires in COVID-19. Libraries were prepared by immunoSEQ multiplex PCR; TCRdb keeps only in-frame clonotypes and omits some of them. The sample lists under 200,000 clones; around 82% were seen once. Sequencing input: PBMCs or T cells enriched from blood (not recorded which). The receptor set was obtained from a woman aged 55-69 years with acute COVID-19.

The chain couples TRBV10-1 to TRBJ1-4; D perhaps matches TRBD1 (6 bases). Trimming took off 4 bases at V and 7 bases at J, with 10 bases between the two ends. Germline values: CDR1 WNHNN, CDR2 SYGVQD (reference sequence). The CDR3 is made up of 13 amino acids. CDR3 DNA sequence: TGCGCCAGCAGTGGGGGGACAACTGAAAAACTGTTTTTT. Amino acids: CASSGGTTEKLFF.

CDR3 nucleotides: TGTGCCAGCAGTACCGGGACAGGGGGCTATGGCTACACCTTC. It is translated as CASSTGTGGYGYTF. The chain is built from TRBV28 and TRBJ1-2; TRBD1 aligns across 11 bases. The CDR3 extends over 14 amino acids. The V gene end was trimmed by 5 bases and the J gene end by 4 bases; junction bases not matched to a gene: 3. Germline CDR1 MDHEN, CDR2 SYDVKM.

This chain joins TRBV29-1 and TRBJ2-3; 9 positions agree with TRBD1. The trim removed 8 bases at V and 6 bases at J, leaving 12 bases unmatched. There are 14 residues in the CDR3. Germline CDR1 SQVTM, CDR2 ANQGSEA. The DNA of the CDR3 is TGCAGCTTATATACAGGGGGCGCAGGGGATACGCAGTATTTT. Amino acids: CSLYTGGAGDTQYF.

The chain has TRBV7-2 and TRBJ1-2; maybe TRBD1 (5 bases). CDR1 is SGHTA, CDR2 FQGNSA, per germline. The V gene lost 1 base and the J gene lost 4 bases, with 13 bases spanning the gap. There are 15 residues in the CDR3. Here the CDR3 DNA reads TGTGCCAGCAGCTTAGACAGGCTTCGAGTCTATGGCTACACCTTC. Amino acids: CASSLDRLRVYGYTF.

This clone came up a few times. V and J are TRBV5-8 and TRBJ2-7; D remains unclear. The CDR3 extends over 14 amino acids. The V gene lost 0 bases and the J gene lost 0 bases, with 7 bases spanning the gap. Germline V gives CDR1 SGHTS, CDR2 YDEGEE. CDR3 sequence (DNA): TGTGCCAGCAGCTTGGGACACCTCTCCTACGAGCAGTACTTC. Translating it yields CASSLGHLSYEQYF. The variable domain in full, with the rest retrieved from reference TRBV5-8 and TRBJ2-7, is EAGVTQSPTHLIKTRGQQATLRCSPISGHTSVYWYQQALGLGLQFLLWYDEGEERNRGNFPPRFSGRQFPNYSSELNVNALELEDSALYLCASSLGHLSYEQYFGPGTRLTVT.

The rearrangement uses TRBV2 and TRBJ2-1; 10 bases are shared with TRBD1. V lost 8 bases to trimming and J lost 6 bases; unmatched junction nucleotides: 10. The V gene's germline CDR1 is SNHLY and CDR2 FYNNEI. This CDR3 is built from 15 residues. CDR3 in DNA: TGTGCCAGCGGGACAGGGGAGGTTGGAGGCAATGAGCAGTTCTTC. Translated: CASGTGEVGGNEQFF.

The CDR3 DNA sequence: TGTGCCAGCTCACGAGACAGGGGGCAAGGAGAAAAACTGTTTTTT. Translated, it gives CASSRDRGQGEKLFF. J is TRBJ1-4 and V is TRBV18, with 10 bases lining up with TRBD1. Trimming took 4 bases from V and 8 from J; bases not matched to a gene: 7. The germline V gene encodes CDR1 KGHSH and CDR2 LQKENI. The CDR3 totals 15 residues.

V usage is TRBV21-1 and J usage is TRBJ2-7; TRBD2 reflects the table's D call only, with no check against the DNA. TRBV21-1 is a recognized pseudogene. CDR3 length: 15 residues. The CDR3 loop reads CASSKGRTSRGEQYF. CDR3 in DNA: TGTGCCAGCAGCAAAGGCCGTACTTCGCGGGGGGAGCAGTACTTC.

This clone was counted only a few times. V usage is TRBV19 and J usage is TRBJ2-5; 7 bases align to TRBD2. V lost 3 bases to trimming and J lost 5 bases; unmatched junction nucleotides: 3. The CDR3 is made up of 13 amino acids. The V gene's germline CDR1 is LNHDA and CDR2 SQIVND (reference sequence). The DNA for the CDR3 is TGTGCCAGTAGTATTCGGCGGGAGGAGACCCAGTACTTC. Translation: CASSIRREETQYF.

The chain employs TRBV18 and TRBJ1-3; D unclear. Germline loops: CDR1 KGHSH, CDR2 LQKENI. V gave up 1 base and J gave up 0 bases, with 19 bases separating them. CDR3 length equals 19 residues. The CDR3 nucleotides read TGTGCCAGCTCACCACTGGGCTGGTCAGGCGCAATCTCTGGAAACACCATATATTTT. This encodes CASSPLGWSGAISGNTIYF.

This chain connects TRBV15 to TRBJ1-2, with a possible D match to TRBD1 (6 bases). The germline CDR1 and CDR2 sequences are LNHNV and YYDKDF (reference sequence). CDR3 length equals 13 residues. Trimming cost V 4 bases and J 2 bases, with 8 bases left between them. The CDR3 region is CATSKDRNYGYTF. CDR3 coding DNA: TGTGCCACCAGCAAAGACAGGAACTATGGCTACACCTTC.

The CDR3 sequence: CASSLRGLYSPLHF. In nucleotides, the CDR3 is TGTGCCAGCAGCTTAAGGGGTCTTTATTCACCCCTCCACTTT. The chain has TRBV7-8 and TRBJ1-6, with a weak D call TRBD1 (5 bases). Per germline, CDR1 SGHVS and CDR2 FQNEAQ. The CDR3 has 14 residues. Trimming shortened V by 2 bases and J by 8 bases, and 10 bases separated the two germline ends.

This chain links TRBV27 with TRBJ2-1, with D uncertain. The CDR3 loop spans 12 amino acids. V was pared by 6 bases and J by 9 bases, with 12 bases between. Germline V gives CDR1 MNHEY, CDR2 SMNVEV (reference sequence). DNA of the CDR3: TGTGCCAGCAGCCAAATCCCCGGTGAGCAGTTCTTC. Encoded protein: CASSQIPGEQFF.

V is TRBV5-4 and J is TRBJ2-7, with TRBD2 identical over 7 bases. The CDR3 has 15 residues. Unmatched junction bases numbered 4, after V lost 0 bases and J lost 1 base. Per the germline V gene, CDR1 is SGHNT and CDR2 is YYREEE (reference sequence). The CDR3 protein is CASSLVTGGSYEQYF. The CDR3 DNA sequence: TGTGCCAGCAGCTTGGTAACGGGAGGTTCCTACGAGCAGTACTTC.

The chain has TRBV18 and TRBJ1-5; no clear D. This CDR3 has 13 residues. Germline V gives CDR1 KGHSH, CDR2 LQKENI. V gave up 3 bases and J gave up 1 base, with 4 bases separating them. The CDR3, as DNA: TGTGCCAGCTCACCCTTCAGCAATCAGCCCCAGCATTTT. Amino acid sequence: CASSPFSNQPQHF.

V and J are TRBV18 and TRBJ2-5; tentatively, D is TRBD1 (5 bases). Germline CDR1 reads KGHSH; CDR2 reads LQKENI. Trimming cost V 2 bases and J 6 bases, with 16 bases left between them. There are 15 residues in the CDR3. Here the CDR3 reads CASSPGATEAKTQYF. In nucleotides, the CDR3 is TGTGCCAGCTCACCAGGCGCGACAGAAGCAAAGACCCAGTACTTC.

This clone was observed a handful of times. The CDR3 DNA reads TGTGCCAGCAGCGCGACCGGGACACCGGCTGATGAGGAGCAGTTCTTC. Amino acid sequence: CASSATGTPADEEQFF. The chain links TRBV9 to TRBJ2-1, with a tentative D call TRBD1 (6 bases). The CDR3 is 16 residues long. In germline, CDR1 is SGDLS, CDR2 YYNGEE. Trimming left V 3 bases short and J 10 bases short, with 23 bases between.